This T cell receptor (beta chain) appears in the sequencing data of a study of vaccination and CD4 T cells after COVID-19. Background on the study: Post-COVID samples had a sampling time that fell a median around 100 days after diagnosis (range 35 to 161). Ranging from 14 to 241, the interval between dose two and post-vaccine sampling had a median of roughly 10 weeks. Study observations and caveats: SARS-CoV-2-reactive clonotype medians increased from around 20 to 38, not significantly.

The CDR3 runs to 15 residues. V shed 4 bases and J 6 bases; nucleotides not matched to a gene: 8. From germline, CDR1 is SQVTM and CDR2 ANQGSEA. In regard to this clonotype: Its specificity is not known.

Researchers used the Oncomine TCR Beta short-read assay to sequence DNA from cultured CD4+ T cells. TCRdb independently ran MiXCR on the PCR reads; one entry per CDR3 protein. The sample consists of under 20,000 distinct CDR3 sequences, about three quarters of them appearing once. Noted treatment: 10-day PBMC culture with coronavirus spike peptide pools or control peptides (ViraFEST assay). Healthy volunteers who received the vaccine had not previously caught SARS-CoV-2, negative nucleocapsid antibody results before and after vaccination showed. This receptor was identified in a human donor who received a COVID-19 vaccine. The genes are TRBV29-1 and TRBJ2-1; the match to TRBD2 covers 11 bases. The specimen comprised CD4+ T cells from blood, cultured in vitro, sampled after SARS-CoV-2 vaccination. The CDR3 loop is CSVVSWLAGGNEQFF. For the CDR3, the DNA is TGCAGCGTTGTTTCTTGGCTAGCGGGGGGCAATGAGCAGTTCTTC.